Following are 23 T cell receptor beta chains from one sample sequenced in a study of tumor-infiltrating lymphocytes in primary liver carcinoma. Blood RNA came from unsorted whole blood; germline DNA was also extracted. From around 0.5 ug of total RNA, TCR beta-specific cDNA was reverse-transcribed using a constant-region primer. A slightly modified ARM-PCR protocol with three nested multiplex PCR rounds produced these TCR beta libraries. Investigators reported that the first two PCR rounds, at approximately 11 cycles each, used TRBV1-TRBV30 forward primers with a C-beta reverse primer. TCRdb re-called the multiplex PCR reads through MiXCR, storing one row per CDR3 protein. The sample records some 190,000 distinct CDR3 sequences, about 60% being singletons. The source material was peripheral blood. The receptors stem from a middle-aged man with primary liver carcinoma and hepatitis B virus infection.

This clonotype showed up just once. Since no conserved phenylalanine or tryptophan closes the CDR3, a read error is the likely cause. This chain uses TRBV12-3 or TRBV12-4 with TRBJ2-5; 11 bases are shared with TRBD2. V dropped 6 bases and J dropped 3; count of bases not matched to a gene: 6. The CDR3 runs to 15 residues. CDR3 sequence reads: CASSHGSGGEETQYS. For the CDR3, the DNA is TGTGCCAGCAGCCACGGTAGCGGGGGGGAAGAGACCCAGTACTCC.

The table lists this clonotype with a few counts. The chain employs TRBV5-6 and TRBJ2-5; D perhaps matches TRBD1 (5 bases). The CDR3 runs to 14 residues. The germline V gene encodes CDR1 SGHDT and CDR2 YYEEEE. Trimming stripped 0 bases from V and 5 bases from J, with 11 bases between. In DNA form, the CDR3 reads TGTGCCAGCAGCTTGGGGACACCGAGGGAGACCCAGTACTTC. Amino acids: CASSLGTPRETQYF.

J is TRBJ2-7 and V is TRBV29-1; D call uncertain. This CDR3 is 13 amino acids long. Germline V gene sequence: CDR1 SQVTM, CDR2 ANQGSEA. V was cut by 4 bases and J by 0 bases, with 10 bases left in between. The CDR3 spells CSVARLASYEQYF. The CDR3 region has the DNA TGCAGCGTTGCACGGTTGGCCTCCTACGAGCAGTACTTC.

This chain connects TRBV7-9 to TRBJ2-3; TRBD2 agrees at 7 bases. CDR1 is SEHNR, CDR2 FQNEAQ, per germline (reference sequence). The trim removed 4 bases at V and 9 bases at J, leaving 4 bases unmatched. The length of the CDR3 is 12 residues. The CDR3 bases are TGTGCCAGCAGCTGGGAGGGGACGACGCAGTATTTT. Translating it yields CASSWEGTTQYF.

Comment on this clonotype: A read error may produce the germline difference seen at one junction end. The chain links TRBV29-1 to TRBJ1-2; D might be TRBD1 (5 bases). The germline V gene has CDR1 SQVTM and CDR2 ANQGSEA. The CDR3 runs to 13 residues. The CDR3 DNA reads as TGCAGCGTTGCTCAAGGGGATCACTGTGGCTACATCTTC. Translating it yields CSVAQGDHCGYIF.

This clonotype was detected a few times. V usage is TRBV29-1 and J usage is TRBJ2-5; TRBD2 agrees at 10 bases. The germline V gene has CDR1 SQVTM and CDR2 ANQGSEA. V shed 4 bases, J shed 4 bases, and the junction held 9 bases outside the gene matches. The CDR3 is 15 residues long. DNA of the CDR3: TGCAGCGTTGTACTAGCGGGGAGTTGGGCAGAGACCCAGTACTTC. This gives the protein CSVVLAGSWAETQYF. Combining the CDR3 with reference TRBV29-1 and TRBJ2-5 gives the whole variable domain SAVISQKPSRDICQRGTSLTIQCQVDSQVTMMFWYRQQPGQSLTLIATANQGSEATYESGFVIDKFPISRPNLTFSTLTVSNMSPEDSSIYLCSVVLAGSWAETQYFGPGTRLLVL.

This clonotype was observed at least ten times. CDR3 sequence: CASSGGWGAPSNNEQFF. The DNA of the CDR3 is TGTGCCAGCAGTGGGGGTTGGGGGGCCCCCTCGAACAATGAGCAGTTCTTC. The genes are TRBV6-6 and TRBJ2-1; D possibly uses TRBD1 or TRBD2 (6 bases each). Germline loops: CDR1 MNHNY, CDR2 SVGAGI (reference sequence). The V end was cut by 5 bases, the J end by 5 bases, with 22 bases between. There are 17 residues in the CDR3.

This chain joins TRBV7-9 and TRBJ2-7, with TRBD2 as a possible D gene (6 bases). CDR1 and CDR2 from the germline V gene are SEHNR and FQNEAQ (reference sequence). The ends were cut back, 3 bases at V and 3 bases at J, with 9 bases in the middle. The CDR3 has 13 residues. This CDR3 reads CASSFTGDYEQYF. CDR3 coding DNA: TGTGCCAGCAGCTTTACGGGAGACTACGAGCAGTACTTC.

About this clonotype: One base away lies a much larger clone, so this may be a sequencing read error. V gene TRBV4-2 combines with J gene TRBJ1-2, with D hard to call. There are 13 residues in the CDR3. CDR1 and CDR2 from the germline V gene are LGHNA and YNFKEQ. CDR3 protein: CTSSLSLAVGYTF. CDR3 coding DNA: TGTACCAGCAGCCTTTCCCTGGCAGTTGGCTACACCTTC.

The chain couples TRBV11-2 to TRBJ2-7, with TRBD2 as a possible D gene (5 bases). CDR1 and CDR2 from the germline V gene are SGHAT and FQNNGV. The CDR3 covers 14 residues. CDR3 amino acids: CVGSLSLVSYEQYF. CDR3 DNA: TGTGTCGGCAGCTTGTCACTAGTCTCCTACGAGCAGTACTTC. The entire variable domain, with the rest obtained from reference TRBV11-2 and TRBJ2-7, is as follows: EAGVAQSPRYKIIEKRQSVAFWCNPISGHATLYWYQQILGQGPKLLIQFQNNGVVDDSQLPKDRFSAERLKGVDSTLKIQPAKLEDSAVYLCVGSLSLVSYEQYFGPGTRLTVT.

On this clonotype: One end of the junction does not line up with germline, which may come from a read error. The genes are TRBV4-1 and TRBJ2-7; 9 bases are shared with TRBD1. The CDR3 is 13 residues long. CDR1 is MGHRA and CDR2 is YSYEKL in the germline V gene. DNA of the CDR3: TGCGCCAGCAGCCGGACAGGGGCCTACGGGCAGTACTTC. Translation: CASSRTGAYGQYF.

V is TRBV6-5 and J is TRBJ1-6; TRBD1 aligns across 9 bases. Germline V gene lookup returns CDR1 MNHEY and CDR2 SVGAGI. The CDR3 extends over 16 amino acids. V shed 0 bases and J 10 bases; nucleotides not matched to a gene: 7. CDR3 sequence reads: CASSYSQGALRSPLHF. Written as DNA, the CDR3 is TGTGCCAGCAGTTACTCACAGGGGGCACTAAGGTCACCCCTCCACTTT.

At least ten counts were recorded for this clonotype. The V call is TRBV29-1, the J call TRBJ2-1; 9 bases are shared with TRBD1. V shed 6 bases and J 15 bases; nucleotides not matched to a gene: 9. This CDR3 has 11 residues. Per the germline V gene, CDR1 is SQVTM and CDR2 is ANQGSEA. The DNA of the CDR3 is TGCAGCGTAGGAAGACAGGGGGTTGGGTTCTTC. Its translation: CSVGRQGVGFF.

As concerns this clonotype: The junction does not match germline at one end; this may be a read error. V and J are TRBV6-5 and TRBJ1-5; 7 nucleotides agree with TRBD1. Germline CDR1 and CDR2: MNHEY and SVGAGI. CDR3 length: 14 residues. The CDR3 DNA is TGTGCCGGCAGGGGAGGGGGCGGCAATCAGCCCCAGCATTTT. Amino acid sequence: CAGRGGGGNQPQHF.

A word on this clonotype: This may arise from a read error, as a much more abundant clone is one base away. This chain connects TRBV11-2 to TRBJ1-1, with a possible D match to TRBD1 (5 bases). V was cut by 3 bases and J by 7 bases, with 15 bases left in between. The CDR3 length is 14 residues. Germline V CDR1 and CDR2: SGHAT, FQNNGV. The CDR3 region is CASSFGTSKIEAFF. Written as DNA, the CDR3 is TGTGCCAGCAGCTTTGGGACCTCAAAGATTGAAGCTTTCTTT.

This clonotype has only a few counts. The chain combines TRBV7-8 with TRBJ2-2, with a weak D call TRBD2 (5 bases). The CDR3 is 14 amino acids. Deletions cut 5 bases from V and 0 bases from J, with 7 bases between. CDR1 and CDR2 from the germline V gene are SGHVS and FQNEAQ. For the CDR3, the DNA is TGTGCCAGCAGCAAACTAGCGAACACCGGGGAGCTGTTTTTT. Its translation is CASSKLANTGELFF.

Notes on this clonotype: This may be a read error: a much more frequent sequence differs by one nucleotide. V gene TRBV11-3 combines with J gene TRBJ2-7, with unresolved D. This CDR3 region has 15 residues. V was cut by 5 bases and J by 1 base, with 15 bases left in between. Germline V gene data show CDR1 as SGHNT and CDR2 as YENEEA. The CDR3 sequence: CASSTAAWLSYEQYF. CDR3 in DNA: TGTGCCAGCAGCACCGCGGCTTGGCTGTCCTACGAGCAGTACTTC.

This clonotype was counted between two and nine times. The chain links TRBV6-5 to TRBJ2-3; perhaps TRBD2 as D (5 bases). Trimming pared 7 bases from V and 5 bases from J, leaving 13 bases between. Germline V CDR1 and CDR2: MNHEY, SVGAGI. This CDR3 contains 13 residues. The CDR3 region has the DNA TGTGCCAGCAAGGAGGCCCCGAGAGATACGCAGTATTTT. Encoded protein: CASKEAPRDTQYF.

This chain links TRBV29-1 with TRBJ2-6; D is possibly TRBD1 (6 bases). Germline CDR1 is SQVTM and CDR2 is ANQGSEA. This CDR3 has 18 residues. V lost 0 bases, J lost 0 bases, and 15 bases lay in between. CDR3 in amino acids: CSVEETGWISSGANVLTF. The CDR3 coding sequence is TGCAGCGTTGAAGAGACAGGTTGGATTAGCTCTGGGGCCAACGTCCTGACTTTC. Complete variable domain (other parts from reference TRBV29-1 and TRBJ2-6): SAVISQKPSRDICQRGTSLTIQCQVDSQVTMMFWYRQQPGQSLTLIATANQGSEATYESGFVIDKFPISRPNLTFSTLTVSNMSPEDSSIYLCSVEETGWISSGANVLTFGAGSRLTVL.

This clonotype showed up just a few times. V usage is TRBV6-5 and J usage is TRBJ2-2, with 7 positions matching TRBD1. The V gene's germline CDR1 is MNHEY and CDR2 SVGAGI. V was clipped by 6 bases and J by 1 base; unmatched bases: 8. CDR3 length equals 16 residues. This chain's CDR3 is CASRGGSYWNTGELFF. CDR3 sequence (DNA): TGTGCCAGCAGAGGGGGCTCATACTGGAACACCGGGGAGCTGTTTTTT.

J is TRBJ2-7 and V is TRBV24-1; tentative D call: TRBD1 (5 bases). This CDR3 is 11 amino acids long. CDR1 and CDR2 (germline): KGHDR, SFDVKD. V was clipped by 7 bases and J by 4 bases, with 7 bases between them. The CDR3 coding sequence is TGTGCCACCAGCACAGGATACGAGCAGTACTTC. Translation: CATSTGYEQYF.

The V and J genes are TRBV5-4 and TRBJ2-3, with D perhaps TRBD2 (5 bases). The length of the CDR3 is 14 residues. CDR1 SGHNT and CDR2 YYREEE come from the germline V gene (reference sequence). V lost 0 bases to trimming and J lost 8 bases, with 13 bases between them. In nucleotides, the CDR3 is TGTGCCAGCAGCTTGGATCTAGGAGGCGGTACGCAGTATTTT. It specifies CASSLDLGGGTQYF.

This rearrangement joins TRBV7-9 to TRBJ1-5, with TRBD1 matching 10 bases. CDR1 SEHNR and CDR2 FQNEAQ come from the germline V gene (reference sequence). The CDR3 spans 16 residues. The V gene end was trimmed by 5 bases and the J gene end by 1 base; junction bases not matched to a gene: 5. CDR3 nucleotide sequence: TGTGCCAGCAGCCGTGGACAGGGGGGGAGCAATCAGCCCCAGCATTTT. Encoded protein: CASSRGQGGSNQPQHF.